The rows below give T cell receptor beta chains drawn from one sample of a study of blood T cell repertoires in COVID-19. Measured with immunoSEQ multiplex PCR; TCRdb has only the in-frame clones, and not every one. The sample has under 250,000 clones, over 80% seen once. Material: PBMCs or T cells enriched from blood (not recorded which). Source of these receptors: a woman aged 30 to 39 with acute COVID-19. Each CDR3 is given with its conserved first and last residue. The order of the fields is J gene, V gene, CDR3 protein.

>TRBJ1-6|TRBV19
CASWDRSSYNSPLHF
>TRBJ1-2|TRBV7-8
CASSLVPGVVGYTF
>TRBJ1-1|TRBV30
CAWSSRRLITEAFF
>TRBJ2-3|TRBV12-3/TRBV12-4
CASSSPGREAQYF
>TRBJ2-3|TRBV18
CASSPAGGSTDTQYF
>TRBJ1-1|TRBV12-3/TRBV12-4
CASSDPRGSEAFF
>TRBJ1-2|TRBV10-3
CAITGYEDAGFAGYTF
>TRBJ1-1|TRBV10-3
CAISEVWGPGGTEAFF
>TRBJ2-2|TRBV5-6
CASSLVLDYEYTGELFF
>TRBJ2-5|TRBV7-6
CASSFRSRASETQYF
>TRBJ2-1|TRBV7-6
CASSFRDRINNEQFF
>TRBJ1-1|TRBV5-4
CASSIGGVNTEAFF